Following are 29 T cell receptor beta chains from one sample sequenced in a study of blood T cell repertoires in COVID-19. The protocol was immunoSEQ multiplex PCR, while the TCRdb copy is restricted to in-frame clones and leaves out a portion. This table has about 260,000 clones, around nine tenths appearing once. The sample comprised peripheral blood. The receptors shown here come from a man younger than 40 with active or convalescent COVID-19.

The chain recombines TRBV7-9 with TRBJ2-7, with 7 positions matching TRBD1. The CDR3 totals 13 residues. V shed 5 bases, J shed 5 bases, and the junction held 6 bases outside the gene matches. Germline values: CDR1 SEHNR, CDR2 FQNEAQ (reference sequence). CDR3 amino acids: CASSPGQKDEQYF. In nucleotides, the CDR3 is TGTGCCAGCAGCCCGGGACAGAAGGACGAGCAGTACTTC.

The CDR3 region is CASSWDSSSYEQYF. In DNA form, the CDR3 reads TGTGCCAGCAGTTGGGACAGCAGCTCCTACGAGCAGTACTTC. The chain combines TRBV27 with TRBJ2-7; 7 bases fit TRBD1. V lost 4 bases and J lost 0; bases outside the gene matches: 3. CDR3 length equals 14 residues. The germline CDR1 and CDR2 sequences are MNHEY and SMNVEV (reference sequence).

The chain combines TRBV27 with TRBJ2-1; D gene unclear. Trimming shortened V by 3 bases and J by 5 bases, and 14 bases separated the two germline ends. The CDR3 is made up of 15 amino acids. From germline, CDR1 is MNHEY and CDR2 SMNVEV (reference sequence). The CDR3 DNA reads as TGTGCCAGCAGTTTGTCCCCCTGGCCAGACAATGAGCAGTTCTTC. As protein: CASSLSPWPDNEQFF.

This rearrangement joins TRBV7-8 to TRBJ1-6, with TRBD1 as a possible D gene (6 bases). From germline, CDR1 is SGHVS and CDR2 FQNEAQ. Trimming took off 2 bases at V and 9 bases at J, with 17 bases between the two ends. This CDR3 has 16 residues. CDR3 coding DNA: TGTGCCAGCAGCTTACAGGGGAGTAGTATGGGTTCACCCCTCCACTTT. Its protein product is CASSLQGSSMGSPLHF. The variable domain in full, with the rest retrieved from reference TRBV7-8 and TRBJ1-6, is GAGVSQSPRYKVAKRGQDVALRCDPISGHVSLFWYQQALGQGPEFLTYFQNEAQLDKSGLPSDRFFAERPEGSVSTLKIQRTQQEDSAVYLCASSLQGSSMGSPLHFGNGTRLTVT.

The CDR3 here is CASSPRLNEKLFF. CDR3 coding DNA: TGTGCCAGCAGTCCCAGGTTAAACGAAAAACTGTTTTTT. The rearrangement joins TRBV6-5 to TRBJ1-4; no clear D. Trimming left V 5 bases short and J 8 bases short, with 12 bases between. Germline CDR1 MNHEY, CDR2 SVGAGI. CDR3 length: 13 amino acids.

The V gene is TRBV7-9, the J gene TRBJ1-1, with no clear D. Per germline, CDR1 SEHNR and CDR2 FQNEAQ (reference sequence). V lost 5 bases, J lost 0 bases, and 4 bases lay in between. The CDR3 is made up of 12 amino acids. CDR3 nucleotides: TGTGCCAGCAGCCGTATGAACACTGAAGCTTTCTTT. It translates to CASSRMNTEAFF.

The rearrangement joins TRBV5-8 to TRBJ1-4; D gene unclear. Germline V gene lookup returns CDR1 SGHTS and CDR2 YDEGEE. The CDR3 spans 14 residues. The germline V and J ends were trimmed by 4 bases and 8 bases, with 15 bases remaining between them. The CDR3: CASSPGPTGEKLFF. The DNA of the CDR3 is TGTGCCAGCAGCCCCGGCCCGACTGGAGAAAAACTGTTTTTT.

The J gene is TRBJ1-4, the V gene TRBV2, with 9 bases lining up with TRBD1. The germline V gene has CDR1 SNHLY and CDR2 FYNNEI. Germline trimming cut 8 bases from V and 7 bases from J; bases unmatched to any gene: 8. This CDR3 has 14 residues. As DNA, the CDR3 is TGTGCCAGCGGGGATGACAGGGGGACTGAAAAACTGTTTTTT. As protein: CASGDDRGTEKLFF.

The rearrangement uses TRBV6-5 and TRBJ1-3; D unclear. Germline V gives CDR1 MNHEY, CDR2 SVGAGI. The CDR3 extends over 12 amino acids. V shed 8 bases and J shed 0 bases, with 5 bases lying between them. The CDR3 bases are TGTGCCAGCCACAGCTCTGGAAACACCATATATTTT. Amino acids: CASHSSGNTIYF.

CDR3 bases: TGTGCCAGCAGCTTGCCCGCCGGAGCGGGGGGCTACACCGGGGAGCTGTTTTTT. Translating gives CASSLPAGAGGYTGELFF. This sequence joins TRBV5-6 and TRBJ2-2, with 9 bases aligning to TRBD2. This CDR3 contains 18 residues. Germline CDR1 and CDR2: SGHDT and YYEEEE. V dropped 1 base and J dropped 3; count of bases not matched to a gene: 10.

The chain links TRBV2 to TRBJ1-2; D may be TRBD1 (5 bases). Germline-derived CDR1 and CDR2 are SNHLY and FYNNEI. Trimming cost V 5 bases and J 0 bases, with 22 bases left between them. The length of the CDR3 is 18 residues. In nucleotides, the CDR3 is TGTGCCAGCAGTAGGACAACCATTTACACCGCCGCTAACTATGGCTACACCTTC. It translates to CASSRTTIYTAANYGYTF.

This chain uses TRBV27 with TRBJ2-7, with TRBD1 matching over 9 bases. The CDR3 covers 15 residues. Germline V CDR1 and CDR2: MNHEY, SMNVEV (reference sequence). The V segment lost 4 bases and the J segment 3 bases; nucleotides outside the gene matches: 7. The DNA of the CDR3 is TGTGCCAGCAGTTCTCCCGGGACAGGGCACTACGAGCAGTACTTC. Translating it yields CASSSPGTGHYEQYF.

The gene calls are TRBV24-1 and TRBJ2-2; 8 nucleotides match TRBD1. Trimming removed 6 bases from V and 4 bases from J; junction bases left unmatched: 6. CDR3 length equals 15 residues. The V gene's germline CDR1 is KGHDR and CDR2 SFDVKD. The CDR3 sequence is CATSPSGQATGELFF. In nucleotides, the CDR3 is TGTGCCACCAGTCCGTCGGGACAGGCCACCGGGGAGCTGTTTTTT.

The gene calls are TRBV7-8 and TRBJ1-3; D not resolved. The V end was cut by 3 bases, the J end by 0 bases, with 9 bases between. The CDR3 is 15 amino acids. Germline V lookup: CDR1 SGHVS, CDR2 FQNEAQ. CDR3: CASSFAGNSGNTIYF. CDR3 nucleotide sequence: TGTGCCAGCAGCTTCGCCGGGAACTCTGGAAACACCATATATTTT. The full variable domain, its missing parts supplied by reference TRBV7-8 and TRBJ1-3, is GAGVSQSPRYKVAKRGQDVALRCDPISGHVSLFWYQQALGQGPEFLTYFQNEAQLDKSGLPSDRFFAERPEGSVSTLKIQRTQQEDSAVYLCASSFAGNSGNTIYFGEGSWLTVV.

The chain's CDR3 is CASRPRQGGEKLFF. For the CDR3, the DNA is TGCGCCAGCAGACCAAGACAGGGTGGTGAAAAACTGTTTTTT. The rearrangement links TRBV23-1 to TRBJ1-4; TRBD1 matches 7 bases. TRBV23-1 is an ORF, and what it does is uncertain. This CDR3 is 14 amino acids long. The V segment lost 6 bases and the J segment 7 bases; nucleotides outside the gene matches: 8.

This chain links TRBV5-1 with TRBJ2-2, with 8 bases aligning to TRBD1. CDR3 length: 16 residues. Losses at the gene ends were 4 bases for V and 3 bases for J; bases not matched to a gene: 8. Germline V CDR1 and CDR2: SGHRS, YFSETQ. The CDR3 reads CASSPTGDRDTGELFF. The CDR3 nucleotides read TGCGCCAGCAGCCCGACAGGGGATCGTGACACCGGGGAGCTGTTTTTT.

The count of this clone is one. J is TRBJ2-7 and V is TRBV5-1, with a possible D match to TRBD1 (9 bases). Germline values: CDR1 SGHRS, CDR2 YFSETQ. The CDR3 has 14 amino acids. Trimming pared 0 bases from V and 7 bases from J, leaving 14 bases between. As DNA, the CDR3 is TGCGCCAGCAGCTTGGTAGCGGGGACAGGGGAGCAGTACTTC. As protein: CASSLVAGTGEQYF.

J is TRBJ2-5 and V is TRBV7-6; TRBD2 matches at 9 bases. This CDR3 has 15 residues. J lost 1 base, V lost 2 bases, and 2 bases had no gene match. Germline loops: CDR1 SGHVS, CDR2 FNYEAQ. CDR3 in DNA: TGTGCCAGCAGCTTACGAGCGGGGGGCCAAGAGACCCAGTACTTC. Protein sequence: CASSLRAGGQETQYF.

The gene calls are TRBV5-1 and TRBJ2-7; 7 nucleotides agree with TRBD1. CDR3 length: 16 residues. Germline CDR1 reads SGHRS; CDR2 reads YFSETQ. The J segment lost 5 bases and the V segment lost 3 bases, leaving 14 bases of the junction unmatched. The CDR3 region is CASSSADRVGGHEQYF. CDR3 DNA sequence: TGCGCCAGCAGCTCAGCCGACAGGGTTGGCGGACACGAGCAGTACTTC.

This clone appeared a single time. The V gene is TRBV7-9, the J gene TRBJ2-3, with D uncertain. Trimming shortened V by 5 bases and J by 5 bases, and 14 bases separated the two germline ends. Germline V gives CDR1 SEHNR, CDR2 FQNEAQ (reference sequence). The CDR3 has 14 residues. CDR3 DNA sequence: TGTGCCAGCAGCCAGGCCACCTTGGGAGATACGCAGTATTTT. Translation gives CASSQATLGDTQYF.

The chain couples TRBV7-3 to TRBJ2-2; TRBD1 is a possible D gene (6 bases). The germline V and J ends were trimmed by 5 bases and 5 bases, with 21 bases remaining between them. Germline assignment: CDR1 SGHTA and CDR2 FQGTGA. CDR3 size: 17 residues. The CDR3 loop reads CASSPRGRALGTGELFF. CDR3 DNA: TGTGCCAGCAGCCCCAGGGGCCGGGCTCTAGGAACCGGGGAGCTGTTTTTT.

The CDR3 coding sequence is TGTGCTAGTGGTCCGCAGGGAAACAACTATGGCTACACCTTC. As protein: CASGPQGNNYGYTF. The rearrangement uses TRBV12-5 and TRBJ1-2, with D possibly being TRBD1 (5 bases). The V end was cut by 5 bases, the J end by 2 bases, with 12 bases between. CDR3 length: 14 residues. In germline, CDR1 is LGHNT, CDR2 FRNRAP.

The rearrangement uses TRBV5-1 and TRBJ2-7; D is perhaps TRBD1 (5 bases). The V end lost 5 bases, the J end lost 0 bases, and 12 bases lay between the germline ends. The CDR3 length is 14 residues. Looked up from germline, CDR1 is SGHRS and CDR2 is YFSETQ. In DNA form, the CDR3 reads TGCGCCAGCAGTTCTGACAGACCCTCCTACGAGCAGTACTTC. Encoded protein: CASSSDRPSYEQYF.

This clone was seen a single time. V is TRBV30 and J is TRBJ1-6; perhaps TRBD1 as D (6 bases). This CDR3 contains 14 residues. Trimming shortened V by 0 bases and J by 4 bases, and 7 bases separated the two germline ends. Looked up from germline, CDR1 is GTSNPN and CDR2 is SVGIG (reference sequence). CDR3 coding DNA: TGTGCCTGGAGTGTCACAGGGTATAATTCACCCCTCCACTTT. Translating gives CAWSVTGYNSPLHF. Drawing the rest from reference TRBV30 and TRBJ1-6, the complete variable domain is SQTIHQWPATLVQPVGSPLSLECTVEGTSNPNLYWYRQAAGRGLQLLFYSVGIGQISSEVPQNLSASRPQDRQFILSSKKLLLSDSGFYLCAWSVTGYNSPLHFGNGTRLTVT.

The chain recombines TRBV13 with TRBJ2-3; the match to TRBD2 covers 7 bases. The CDR3 runs to 17 residues. CDR1 is PRHDT, CDR2 FYEKMQ, per germline (reference sequence). J lost 2 bases, V lost 5 bases, and 13 bases had no gene match. Here the CDR3 reads CASSPLGASGYTDTQYF. CDR3 nucleotides: TGTGCCAGCAGCCCCTTAGGAGCTAGCGGCTACACAGATACGCAGTATTTT.

The chain carries TRBV5-6 and TRBJ1-1; D is undetermined. The V end lost 0 bases, the J end lost 1 base, and 10 bases lay between the germline ends. The CDR3 sequence is 15 residues long. Germline loops: CDR1 SGHDT, CDR2 YYEEEE. The CDR3 bases are TGTGCCAGCAGCTTGGAGATACAAAGGAACACTGAAGCTTTCTTT. This codes for CASSLEIQRNTEAFF.

The chain carries TRBV9 and TRBJ1-6; D perhaps matches TRBD1 (5 bases). Germline V lookup: CDR1 SGDLS, CDR2 YYNGEE. The CDR3 runs 15 residues. V was trimmed by 0 bases and J by 7 bases, leaving 11 bases between them. The CDR3 DNA follows: TGTGCCAGCAGCGTAGGCTGGGGGGGGAATTCACCCCTCCACTTT. Translated, it gives CASSVGWGGNSPLHF.

The CDR3 sequence is CASSLSSSGVTGELFF. CDR3 DNA: TGCGCCAGCAGCTTGTCTTCCAGCGGGGTCACCGGGGAGCTGTTTTTT. The chain recombines TRBV5-1 with TRBJ2-2, with 7 bases matching TRBD2. The CDR3 length is 16 residues. V was pared by 1 base and J by 4 bases, with 7 bases of the junction left unmatched. Germline V gives CDR1 SGHRS, CDR2 YFSETQ.

The V and J genes are TRBV2 and TRBJ2-1; 14 bases line up with TRBD2. Germline V lookup: CDR1 SNHLY, CDR2 FYNNEI. Trimming cost V 7 bases and J 1 base; bases outside gene matches: 9. There are 18 residues in the CDR3. The CDR3, as DNA: TGTGCCAGCACGGGACTAGCGGGGGACTCCACATCCTACAATGAGCAGTTCTTC. It specifies CASTGLAGDSTSYNEQFF. The whole variable domain, remainder taken from reference TRBV2 and TRBJ2-1, is EPEVTQTPSHQVTQMGQEVILRCVPISNHLYFYWYRQILGQKVEFLVSFYNNEISEKSEIFDDQFSVERPDGSNFTLKIRSTKLEDSAMYFCASTGLAGDSTSYNEQFFGPGTRLTVL.